This TCR beta chain comes out of a study of T cells after yellow fever vaccination (dated 2019 in TCRdb). Regarding the study in general: The SMART-Seq v4 Ultra Low Input RNA kit was used to prepare libraries from fractions with low cell numbers. To follow T-cell clones before and after primary and booster YFV17D yellow fever vaccination, bulk TCR alpha and beta repertoires were sequenced over time. Two healthy male donors, one aged 18 to 30 and one aged 30 to 40 years, were included in the cohort. Blood samples were taken at several timepoints before and after primary and secondary immunization, and bulk PBMC replicates and cell subsets were isolated.

The run used an Illumina NovaSeq 6000. TCR cDNA was synthesized by 5'RACE template switching, through which a universal primer site and unique molecular identifiers were introduced. cDNA synthesis was primed from both the TCR alpha and TCR beta constant segments. Two PCR steps were used to amplify libraries, with sample barcodes and sequencing adapters being added in the second step. Sequencing of libraries was performed on Illumina HiSeq 2500 (2x100 bp) or NovaSeq (2x150 bp). In the paper's pipeline: MIGEC was used to demultiplex reads and collapse the reads into UMI consensus sequences, and MiXCR was used for V(D)J alignment. Vaccine-responding clonotypes were identified with edgeR using replicate PBMC samples, with FDR below 0.01 and a log2 fold change above 5 up to day 15 being required. Each bulk clonotype received a CD4 or CD8 identity based on whether the sequenced CD4 or CD8 repertoire contained that clonotype at higher abundance. TCRdb ran its own pipeline on the public reads, namely fastp trimming at Q25 and MiXCR clone calling, and kept in-frame beta chains. Every entry covers one CDR3 protein and lists the most common genes and DNA from its rows. Here the V and J calls rest on TCRdb's processing, not on the authors' analysis. In all, the sample holds some 250,000 distinct CDR3 sequences, and roughly 4% of those were seen once. In total, the top ten clones hold roughly a fifth of the sample.

There are many counts of this clonotype. The clone's antigen remains unknown. Base quality data are lacking; no much larger clone is found one base away. What the study reported, not specific to this receptor: Because only a couple of donors were included in the study, the extent to which the findings can be generalized is limited. A small fraction of clonotypes showed up in both the CD4 and CD8 compartments, probably as a result of convergent recombination. After the booster, most of the clones that had expanded following primary vaccination were detected again (almost 98% of CD4 and around 88% of CD8), which suggests that memory was broadly maintained. Compared with the primary T-cell response, the secondary T-cell response was faster but weaker, reaching its peak on day 5 rather than on day 15. Because abundant contaminating clonotypes from the bulk population could be contained in FACS-sorted repertoires, computational filtering was required.

The sample's treatment or condition label is to be understood as: live attenuated yellow fever vaccine strain. Two biological replicates of bulk PBMCs were collected at each blood-draw timepoint. PBMCs were isolated from peripheral blood using a standard Ficoll-Paque protocol. RNA was extracted with TriZol from bulk PBMCs, CD4 and CD8 fractions, and dextramer-positive and dextramer-negative fractions. Germline trimming: 1 base from V, 11 bases from J; junction bases outside gene matches: 10. Taken from cysteine to phenylalanine, the CDR3 has 15 residues. CDR3 DNA only is kept here, 45 bases in frame from base 1. CDR1 and CDR2, per the germline V gene, are SGHDT and YYEEEE.

The sequences come from PBMCs, collected 15 days after the yellow fever booster vaccination. This chain is built from TRBV5-6 and TRBJ1-5, with 9 middle bases fitting TRBD1. The receptor comes from a young man who received the YFV17D yellow fever vaccine. The nucleotide sequence reads TGTGCCAGCAGCTTGAGGCGTGCAGGGACAGGGACCCAGCATTTT. The translation is CASSLRRAGTGTQHF.